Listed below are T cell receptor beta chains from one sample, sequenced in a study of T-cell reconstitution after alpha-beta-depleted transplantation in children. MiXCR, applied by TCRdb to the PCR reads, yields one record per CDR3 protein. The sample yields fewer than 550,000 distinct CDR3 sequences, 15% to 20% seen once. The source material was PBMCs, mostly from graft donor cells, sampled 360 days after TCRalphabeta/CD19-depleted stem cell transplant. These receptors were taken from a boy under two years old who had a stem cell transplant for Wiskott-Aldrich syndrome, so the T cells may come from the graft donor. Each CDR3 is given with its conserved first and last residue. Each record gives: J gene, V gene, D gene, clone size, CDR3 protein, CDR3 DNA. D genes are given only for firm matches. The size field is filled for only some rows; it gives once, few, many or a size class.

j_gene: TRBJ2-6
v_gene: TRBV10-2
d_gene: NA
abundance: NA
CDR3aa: CASRDTYQGGANVLTF
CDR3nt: TGCGCCAGCAGGGACACCTACCAGGGCGGGGCCAACGTCCTGACTTTC

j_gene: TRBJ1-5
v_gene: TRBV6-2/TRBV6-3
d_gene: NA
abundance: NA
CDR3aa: CASSYRQPNQPQHF
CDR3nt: TGTGCCAGCAGTTACCGACAGCCCAATCAGCCCCAGCATTTT

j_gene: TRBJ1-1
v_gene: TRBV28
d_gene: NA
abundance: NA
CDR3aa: CASSSYPGSAPSLAFF
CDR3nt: TGTGCCAGCAGTTCCTACCCCGGGTCGGCTCCATCTTTGGCTTTCTTT

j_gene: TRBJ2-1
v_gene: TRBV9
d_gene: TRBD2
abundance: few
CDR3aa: CASGTSGRREQFF
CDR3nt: TGTGCCAGCGGAACTAGCGGGAGACGTGAGCAGTTCTTC

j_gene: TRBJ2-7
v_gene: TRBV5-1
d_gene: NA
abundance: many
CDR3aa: CASSLDTSYEQYF
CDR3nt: TGCGCCAGCAGCTTGGACACCTCCTACGAGCAGTACTTC

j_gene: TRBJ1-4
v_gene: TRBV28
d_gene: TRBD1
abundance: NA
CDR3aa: CASSVPGTGNEKLFF
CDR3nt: TGTGCCAGCAGTGTCCCCGGGACAGGGAATGAAAAACTGTTTTTT

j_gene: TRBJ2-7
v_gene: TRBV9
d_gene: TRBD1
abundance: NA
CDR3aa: CASVGQGLYEQYF
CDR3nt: TGTGCCAGCGTGGGACAGGGTCTCTACGAGCAGTACTTC

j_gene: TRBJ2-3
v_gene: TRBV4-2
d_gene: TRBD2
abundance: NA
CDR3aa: CASSQDTRGGIDTQYF
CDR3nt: TGTGCCAGCAGCCAAGATACGCGGGGGGGGATAGATACGCAGTATTTT

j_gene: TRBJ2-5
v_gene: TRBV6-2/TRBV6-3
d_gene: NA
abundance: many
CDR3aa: CASSYSSETQYF
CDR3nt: TGTGCCAGCAGTTACTCGAGTGAGACCCAGTACTTC

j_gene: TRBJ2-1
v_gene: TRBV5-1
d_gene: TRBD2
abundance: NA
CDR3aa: CASTPLAGGGAYNEQFF
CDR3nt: TGCGCCAGCACCCCCCTAGCGGGAGGGGGCGCCTACAATGAGCAGTTCTTC

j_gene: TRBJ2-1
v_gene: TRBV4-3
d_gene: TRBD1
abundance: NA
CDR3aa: CASSQGFRGKIVGAEQFF
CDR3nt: TGCGCCAGCAGCCAAGGATTCAGGGGGAAGATCGTGGGCGCTGAGCAGTTCTTC

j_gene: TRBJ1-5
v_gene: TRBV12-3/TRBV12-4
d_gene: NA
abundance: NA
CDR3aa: CASSLRAGNQPQHF
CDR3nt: TGTGCCAGCAGTTTAAGGGCGGGCAATCAGCCCCAGCATTTT

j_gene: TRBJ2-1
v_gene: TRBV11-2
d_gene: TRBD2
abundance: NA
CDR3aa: CASTGRARLADEQFF
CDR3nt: TGTGCCAGCACCGGGAGGGCCCGACTAGCCGATGAGCAGTTCTTC

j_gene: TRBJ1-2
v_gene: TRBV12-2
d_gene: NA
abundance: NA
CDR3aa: CASRPEDRPRNLNGYTF
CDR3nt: TGTGCAAGTCGCCCGGAGGACAGGCCCCGAAATCTTAATGGCTACACCTTC

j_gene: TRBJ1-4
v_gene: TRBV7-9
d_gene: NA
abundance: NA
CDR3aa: CASSRTTRRQQKLFF
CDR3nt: TGTGCCAGCAGCCGAACGACCAGACGACAGCAAAAACTGTTTTTT

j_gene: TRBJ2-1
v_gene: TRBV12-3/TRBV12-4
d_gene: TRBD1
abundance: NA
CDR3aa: CASSVGTGMYNEQFF
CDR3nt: TGTGCCAGCAGTGTAGGGACAGGGATGTACAATGAGCAGTTCTTC

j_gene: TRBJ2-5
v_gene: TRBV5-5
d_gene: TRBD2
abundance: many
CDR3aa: CASTISGDQETQYF
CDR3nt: TGTGCCAGCACCATAAGCGGGGACCAAGAGACCCAGTACTTC

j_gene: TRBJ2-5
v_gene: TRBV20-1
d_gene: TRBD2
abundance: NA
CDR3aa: CSARTSGSRETQYF
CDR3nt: TGCAGTGCTCGGACTAGCGGGAGTCGGGAGACCCAGTACTTC

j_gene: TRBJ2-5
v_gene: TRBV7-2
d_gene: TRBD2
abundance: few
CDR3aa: CASLSGGETQYF
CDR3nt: TGTGCCAGCCTTAGCGGGGGGGAGACCCAGTACTTC

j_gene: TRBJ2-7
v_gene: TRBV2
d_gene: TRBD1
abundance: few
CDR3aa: CASRRQGPTYEQYF
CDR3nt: TGTGCCAGCCGACGACAGGGACCGACCTACGAGCAGTACTTC

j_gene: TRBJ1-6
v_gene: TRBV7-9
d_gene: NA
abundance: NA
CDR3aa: CASSLDWGKLTNSPLHF
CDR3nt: TGTGCCAGCAGCTTAGATTGGGGGAAACTTACCAATTCACCCCTCCACTTT

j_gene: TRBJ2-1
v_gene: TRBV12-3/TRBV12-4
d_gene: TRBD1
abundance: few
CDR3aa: CASSQRDRIYNEQFF
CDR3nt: TGTGCCAGCAGCCAACGGGACAGGATCTACAATGAGCAGTTCTTC

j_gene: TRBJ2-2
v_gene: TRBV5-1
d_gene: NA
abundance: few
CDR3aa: CASSRVVNTGELFF
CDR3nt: TGCGCCAGCAGTCGTGTAGTGAACACCGGGGAGCTGTTTTTT

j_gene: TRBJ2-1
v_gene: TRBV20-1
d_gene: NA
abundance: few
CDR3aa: CSARGGYPIYEQFF
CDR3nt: TGCAGTGCTAGGGGGGGATACCCGATCTATGAGCAGTTCTTC

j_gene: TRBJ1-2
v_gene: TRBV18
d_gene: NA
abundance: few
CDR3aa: CASSPWAYGYTF
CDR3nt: TGTGCCAGCTCACCATGGGCCTATGGCTACACCTTC

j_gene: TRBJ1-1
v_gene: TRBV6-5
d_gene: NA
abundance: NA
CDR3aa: CASSYGVRRTEAFF
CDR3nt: TGTGCCAGCAGTTACGGGGTCAGAAGGACTGAAGCTTTCTTT

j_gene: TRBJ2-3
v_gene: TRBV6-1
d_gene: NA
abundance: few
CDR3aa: CASSPPAPSGPDTQYF
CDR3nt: TGTGCCAGCAGTCCCCCGGCCCCTAGTGGCCCAGATACGCAGTATTTT

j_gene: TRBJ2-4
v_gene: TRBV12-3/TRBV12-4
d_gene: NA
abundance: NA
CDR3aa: CASSLGGRAKNIQYF
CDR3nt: TGTGCCAGCAGTTTAGGCGGCCGGGCCAAAAACATTCAGTACTTC

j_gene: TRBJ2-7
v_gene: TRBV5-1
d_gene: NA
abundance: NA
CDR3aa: CASSSTDRYYEQYF
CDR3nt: TGCGCCAGCAGCTCTACGGACAGATACTACGAGCAGTACTTC

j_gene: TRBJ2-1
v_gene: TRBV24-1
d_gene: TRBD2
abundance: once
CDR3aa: CGASDPPIGLADSKAYNEQFF
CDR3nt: TGTGGGGCCAGTGATCCCCCGATCGGACTAGCGGATTCAAAAGCCTACAATGAGCAGTTCTTC

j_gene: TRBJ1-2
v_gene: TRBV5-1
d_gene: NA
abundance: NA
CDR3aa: CASSLDRVDYGYTF
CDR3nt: TGCGCCAGCAGCTTGGACAGGGTTGACTATGGCTACACCTTC

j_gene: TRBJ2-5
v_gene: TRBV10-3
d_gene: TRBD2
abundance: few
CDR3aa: CATTGLAGVFETQYF
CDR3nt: TGTGCCACGACGGGACTAGCGGGAGTGTTTGAGACCCAGTACTTC

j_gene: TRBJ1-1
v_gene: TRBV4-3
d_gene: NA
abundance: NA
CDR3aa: CASSQLGEATEAFF
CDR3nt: TGCGCCAGCAGCCAGCTGGGGGAGGCCACTGAAGCTTTCTTT

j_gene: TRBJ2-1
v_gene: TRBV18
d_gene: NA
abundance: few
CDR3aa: CASSRLVGYNEQFF
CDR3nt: TGTGCCAGCTCACGTTTGGTTGGCTACAATGAGCAGTTCTTC

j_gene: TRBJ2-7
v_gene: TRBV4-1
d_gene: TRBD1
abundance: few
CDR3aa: CASSQGYRGADYEQYF
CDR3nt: TGCGCCAGCAGCCAAGGCTACAGGGGAGCAGACTACGAGCAGTACTTC

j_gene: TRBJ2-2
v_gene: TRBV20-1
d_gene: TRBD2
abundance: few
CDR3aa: CSARRRGKSGELFF
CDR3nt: TGCAGTGCTAGGCGGCGGGGGAAGAGCGGGGAGCTGTTTTTT

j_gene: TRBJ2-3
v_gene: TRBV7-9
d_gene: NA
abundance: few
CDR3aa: CASSFSLGRRGTHTQYF
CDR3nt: TGTGCCAGCAGCTTCTCGCTTGGTAGGAGGGGCACACATACGCAGTATTTT

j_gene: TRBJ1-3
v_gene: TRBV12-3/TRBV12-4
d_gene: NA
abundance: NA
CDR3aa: CASSTGISGNTIYF
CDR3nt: TGTGCCAGCAGTACGGGAATCTCTGGAAACACCATATATTTT

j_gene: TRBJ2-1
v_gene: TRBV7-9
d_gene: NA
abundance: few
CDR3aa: CASSPAGSSYNEQFF
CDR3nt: TGTGCCAGCAGCCCCGCAGGGAGCTCCTACAATGAGCAGTTCTTC